The source of this T cell receptor beta chain is a study of Tregs in tolerant kidney transplant recipients (dated by TCRdb to the late 2010s). At the level of the whole study: The transplants used related donors along with nonmyeloablative bone marrow transplantation, and in the human trials mixed chimerism was transient. Before combined kidney and bone marrow transplantation, this study identified donor-specific regulatory T cells using TCRbeta sequencing and then followed those same cells after transplant.

What the research found in general, with its limitations: Biological reproducibility was not directly assessed, although technical replication error appeared to be minimal. Because the study included only a small number of patients, the results must be confirmed in larger populations and under other immunosuppression protocols. In tolerant patients, donor-specific Tregs expanded more than Tregs overall, which suggests antigen-driven rather than nonspecific expansion. Expanding Tregs with activated donor B cells appeared to identify the most biologically relevant and donor-specific TCRbeta repertoire. Because the PCR primers were changed over time for some patients, nucleotide-level comparison could not be performed across the samples from those patients.

In the case of this clone: The target of this receptor is not known. The read ends 3 residues early relative to the CDR3; the germline J gene fills the gap.

Genomic DNA was extracted from sorted cells with the QIAGEN DNeasy Blood and Tissue Kit for TCRbeta CDR3 sequencing. High-throughput TCRbeta CDR3 sequencing, including PCR amplification with bias correction and internal controls, was performed commercially through immunoSEQ. Per the authors' processing: Unique productive TCRbeta sequences were defined by CDR3 nucleotide sequence where primers matched, and otherwise by CDR3 amino acid sequence together with Vbeta and Jbeta genes. To correct for sorting error, sequences found in more than one sorted population at a frequency ratio of 2:1 or less were discarded, and the remaining shared sequences were assigned to the population with the higher frequency. Sequences were defined as donor-reactive when expanded at least 5-fold in CFSE-low cells versus unstimulated cells and present at a frequency of at least 0.01% in CFSE-low cells. Jensen-Shannon divergence calculated on the top 100 TCRbeta sequences ranked by frequency was used to measure repertoire divergence. When a sample had multiple sequencing runs, each run was corrected for sorting error separately and the runs were then pooled. Drawn from immuneACCESS, this table holds only the in-frame rearrangements with V and J called that TCRdb kept. Clones are partly lost; checked studies trace under half to an unresolved V gene and leave the rest unexplained. Clone size and the V and J calls come from that table; the DNA yielded D and trimming. The sample table holds tens of thousands of clones. The leading ten clones occupy around 0.8% of the sample.

According to the study, the label for this sample's time point signals: blood sample drawn before combined kidney and bone marrow transplant. Thawed PBMCs were FACS-sorted into unstimulated Tregs (CD4+CD25+CD127-), CD4+ non-Tregs (CD4+CD25-), CD4 cells and CD8 cells. Patients were 4 combined kidney and bone marrow transplant recipients from the ITN036ST trial, and only these trial subjects had samples available. Healthy control blood was processed to PBMCs with a Ficoll density gradient and then cryopreserved, whereas patient PBMCs were collected both before and after transplant. The germline V gene yields SQVTM for CDR1 and ANQGSEA for CDR2. Trimming removed 5 bases from V and 1 base from J; the gene matches leave 13 bases unexplained. The CDR3 spans 17 residues, from the cysteine through the phenylalanine. The CDR3 was read in part: 42 bases, with the frame set at base 1.

The sequence derives from a human donor who received a combined kidney and bone marrow transplant. The sample in question was CD4+ T cells from blood, obtained before the transplant. The V and J segments used are TRBV29-1 and TRBJ2-7; 11 middle bases align to TRBD2. The CDR3 here reads CSVSGTPSGRSSYEQYF. Partial CDR3 DNA: TGCAGCGTTTCCGGGACACCTAGCGGGAGGAGTTCCTACGAG.